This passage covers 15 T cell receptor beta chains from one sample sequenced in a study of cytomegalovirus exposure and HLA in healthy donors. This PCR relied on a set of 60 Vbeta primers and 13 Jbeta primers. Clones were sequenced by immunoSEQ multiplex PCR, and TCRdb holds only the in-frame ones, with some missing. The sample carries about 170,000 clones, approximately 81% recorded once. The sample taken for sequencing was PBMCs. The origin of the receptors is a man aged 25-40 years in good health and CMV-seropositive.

This CDR3 is CAISLNRGLARNEQFF. CDR3 in DNA: TGTGCCATCAGTCTAAATCGGGGACTAGCCCGCAATGAGCAGTTCTTC. J is TRBJ2-1 and V is TRBV10-3; TRBD2 agrees at 9 bases. Germline V gene lookup returns CDR1 ENHRY and CDR2 SYGVKD. V lost 5 bases and J lost 6; bases outside the gene matches: 11. This CDR3 region has 16 residues.

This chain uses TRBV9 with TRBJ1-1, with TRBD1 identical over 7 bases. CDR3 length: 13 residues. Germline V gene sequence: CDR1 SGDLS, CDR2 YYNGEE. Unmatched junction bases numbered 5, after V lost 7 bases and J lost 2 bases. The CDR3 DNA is TGTGCCAGCGGCCTAGGGGGCAACACTGAAGCTTTCTTT. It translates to CASGLGGNTEAFF. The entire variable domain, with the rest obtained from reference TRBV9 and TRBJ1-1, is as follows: DSGVTQTPKHLITATGQRVTLRCSPRSGDLSVYWYQQSLDQGLQFLIQYYNGEERAKGNILERFSAQQFPDLHSELNLSSLELGDSALYFCASGLGGNTEAFFGQGTRLTVV.

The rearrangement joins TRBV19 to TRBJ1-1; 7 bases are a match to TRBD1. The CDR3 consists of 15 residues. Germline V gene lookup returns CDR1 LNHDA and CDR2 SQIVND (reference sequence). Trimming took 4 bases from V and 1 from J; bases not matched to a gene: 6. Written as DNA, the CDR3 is TGTGCCAGTAGTACTTGGGACAGTCCGAACACTGAAGCTTTCTTT. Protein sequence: CASSTWDSPNTEAFF.

In DNA, the CDR3 is TGTGCCAGCAGTTACTCGGGGGGAAGATGGAATCAGCCCCAGCATTTT. Its translation: CASSYSGGRWNQPQHF. This chain joins TRBV6-6 and TRBJ1-5; a weak D match, TRBD1 (5 bases). This CDR3 contains 16 residues. Germline V CDR1 and CDR2: MNHNY, SVGAGI (reference sequence). V was pared by 0 bases and J by 4 bases, with 13 bases between.

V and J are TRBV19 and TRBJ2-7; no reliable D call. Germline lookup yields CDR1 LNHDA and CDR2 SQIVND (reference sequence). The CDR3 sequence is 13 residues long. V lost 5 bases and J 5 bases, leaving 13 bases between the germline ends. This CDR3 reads CASSLLVFDEQYF. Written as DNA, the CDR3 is TGTGCCAGTAGTCTTCTAGTTTTTGACGAGCAGTACTTC.

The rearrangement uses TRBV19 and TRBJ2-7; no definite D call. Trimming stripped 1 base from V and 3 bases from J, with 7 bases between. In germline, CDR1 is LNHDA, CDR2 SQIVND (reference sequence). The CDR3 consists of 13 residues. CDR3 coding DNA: TGTGCCAGTAGTATAGGAACCAGCTACGAGCAGTACTTC. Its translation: CASSIGTSYEQYF.

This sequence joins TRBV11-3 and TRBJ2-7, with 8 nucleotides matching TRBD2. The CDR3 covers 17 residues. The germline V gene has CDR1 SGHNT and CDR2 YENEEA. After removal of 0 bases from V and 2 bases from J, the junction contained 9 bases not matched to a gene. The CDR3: CASSLDTAAGAPYEQYF. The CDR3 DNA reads TGTGCCAGCAGCTTAGATACGGCAGCGGGAGCGCCCTACGAGCAGTACTTC.

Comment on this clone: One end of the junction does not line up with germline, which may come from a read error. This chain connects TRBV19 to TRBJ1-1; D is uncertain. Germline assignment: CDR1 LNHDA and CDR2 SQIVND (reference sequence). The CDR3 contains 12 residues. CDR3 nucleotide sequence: TGTGCCAGTAGTATAGTCTTCACGGGATGGCGCTTT. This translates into CASSIVFTGWRF.

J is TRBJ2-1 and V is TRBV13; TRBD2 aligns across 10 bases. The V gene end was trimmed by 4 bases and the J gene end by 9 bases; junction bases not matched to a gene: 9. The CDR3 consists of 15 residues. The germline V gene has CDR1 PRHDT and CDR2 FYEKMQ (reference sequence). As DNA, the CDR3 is TGTGCCAGCAGCTCCCAACTAGCGGGAATAGGTGAGCAGTTCTTC. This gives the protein CASSSQLAGIGEQFF.

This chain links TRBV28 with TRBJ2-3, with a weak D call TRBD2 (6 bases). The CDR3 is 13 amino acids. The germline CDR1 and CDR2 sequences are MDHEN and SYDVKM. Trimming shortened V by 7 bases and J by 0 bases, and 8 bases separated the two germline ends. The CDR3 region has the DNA TGTGCCAGCATGGCGGGAAGCACAGATACGCAGTATTTT. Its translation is CASMAGSTDTQYF.

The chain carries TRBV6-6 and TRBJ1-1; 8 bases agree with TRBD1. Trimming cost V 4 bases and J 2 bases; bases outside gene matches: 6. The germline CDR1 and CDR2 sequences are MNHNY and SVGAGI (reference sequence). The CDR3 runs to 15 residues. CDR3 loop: CASSSPGQGNTEAFF. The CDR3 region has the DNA TGTGCCAGCAGTTCCCCAGGACAGGGTAACACTGAAGCTTTCTTT.

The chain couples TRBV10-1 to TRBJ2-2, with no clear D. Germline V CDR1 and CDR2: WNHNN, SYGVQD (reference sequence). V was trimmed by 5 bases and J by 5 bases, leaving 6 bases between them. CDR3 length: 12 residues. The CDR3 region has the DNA TGCGCCAGCAGTACAGTGACCGGGGAGCTGTTTTTT. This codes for CASSTVTGELFF.

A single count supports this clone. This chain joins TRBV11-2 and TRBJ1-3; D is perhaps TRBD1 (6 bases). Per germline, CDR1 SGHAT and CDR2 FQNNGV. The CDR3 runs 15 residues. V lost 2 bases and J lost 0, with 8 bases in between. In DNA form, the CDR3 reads TGTGCCAGCAGCTTATACAGGGCCTCTGGAAACACCATATATTTT. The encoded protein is CASSLYRASGNTIYF.

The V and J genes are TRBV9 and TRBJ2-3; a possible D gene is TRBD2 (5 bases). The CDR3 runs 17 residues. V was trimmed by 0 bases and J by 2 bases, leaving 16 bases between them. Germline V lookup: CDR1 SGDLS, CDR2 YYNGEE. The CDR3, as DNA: TGTGCCAGCAGCGTAGGTTCTGGGCGGGCCCTCACAGATACGCAGTATTTT. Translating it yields CASSVGSGRALTDTQYF.

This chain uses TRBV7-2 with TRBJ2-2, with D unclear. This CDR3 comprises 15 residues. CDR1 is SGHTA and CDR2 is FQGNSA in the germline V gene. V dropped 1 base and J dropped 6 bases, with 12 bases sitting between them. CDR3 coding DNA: TGTGCCAGCAGCTTAGTGGTGGTGGGCCCCGGGGAGCTGTTTTTT. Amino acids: CASSLVVVGPGELFF.